A selection of T cell receptor beta chains follows, all from one sample in a study of shared clonotypes between healthy human individuals. The assay was immunoSEQ multiplex PCR, and TCRdb's table has in-frame clones only and misses some. The sample holds over 1.4 million clones, roughly 95% seen once. The sample taken for sequencing was naive CD4+ T cells sorted from blood. The receptor source for this set is a man aged 30 to 45 in good health. Each CDR3 is given with its conserved first and last residue. D genes are given only for firm matches. Clone size, where shown, is once, few, many, or a class for clones that have expanded.

TRBJ2-6 NA NA TRBV5-4 TGTGCCAGCAGCTCCGGACTCTCTGGGGCCAACGTCCTGACTTTC CASSSGLSGANVLTF
TRBJ2-7 TRBD2 NA TRBV5-1 TGCGCCAGCAGCTTAGGGACTAGCGACTCCTACGAGCAGTACTTC CASSLGTSDSYEQYF
TRBJ2-3 NA once TRBV7-2 TGTGCCAGCAGCTTATGGGGGCTGGGGGGAGCGGCTAGCACAGATACGCAGTATTTT CASSLWGLGGAASTDTQYF
TRBJ2-7 NA NA TRBV4-1 TGCGCCAGCAGCCGCCCTGCGGCCGCCTACGAGCAGTACTTC CASSRPAAAYEQYF
TRBJ2-5 NA once TRBV6-5 TGTGCCAGCAGTTACAGGAACCAAGAGACCCAGTACTTC CASSYRNQETQYF
TRBJ2-1 NA NA TRBV5-4 TGTGCCAGCAGCTTCGGAGGGATTAGCTCCTACAATGAGCAGTTCTTC CASSFGGISSYNEQFF
TRBJ1-1 NA once TRBV4-3 TGCGCCAGCAGCCAAGCAGAGTCCTTAAGGACTGAAGCTTTCTTT CASSQAESLRTEAFF
TRBJ2-1 NA once TRBV5-1 TGCGCCAGCTCCCGCGGGCAGAACTCCTACAATGAGCAGTTCTTC CASSRGQNSYNEQFF
TRBJ2-5 TRBD2 NA TRBV5-1 TGCGCCAGCAGCCCGGGGGGAACCCAGGAGACCCAGTACTTC CASSPGGTQETQYF
TRBJ1-1 TRBD1 NA TRBV2 TGTGCCAGCACCTTAGACAGGGGAGCTTTCTTT CASTLDRGAFF
TRBJ2-3 TRBD1 NA TRBV5-4 TGTGCCAGCAGCTTTCCGGACAGGGGTTCCCAAGATACGCAGTATTTT CASSFPDRGSQDTQYF
TRBJ1-5 NA NA TRBV6-1 TGTGCCAGCAGTGAAGCGGTATATCAGCCCCAGCATTTT CASSEAVYQPQHF
TRBJ2-5 NA NA TRBV29-1 TGCAGCGTTGCGGTAAAGCAAGAGACCCAGTACTTC CSVAVKQETQYF
TRBJ2-4 NA NA TRBV2 TGTGCCAGCAGGGACGGGGACGGAGCCAAAAACATTCAGTACTTC CASRDGDGAKNIQYF
TRBJ1-1 TRBD1 NA TRBV28 TGTGCCAGCAGTTTCCACCATACAGGGGGGGGCACTGAAGCTTTCTTT CASSFHHTGGGTEAFF
TRBJ1-1 NA NA TRBV7-2 TGTGCCAGCAGCTTAGAGGGGCCGGGGGTAAACACTGAAGCTTTCTTT CASSLEGPGVNTEAFF
TRBJ2-1 NA NA TRBV19 TGTGCCAGTAGCCCCTTGGACGTTTACAATGAGCAGTTCTTC CASSPLDVYNEQFF
TRBJ2-7 TRBD2 NA TRBV7-9 TGTGCCAGCAGCTGGGGGGGTAAGGCTAGTAACTACGAGCAGTACTTC CASSWGGKASNYEQYF
TRBJ2-1 TRBD2 NA TRBV5-1 TGCGCCAGCAGCGATAGGACTAGCGGGAGCGATGAGCAGTTCTTC CASSDRTSGSDEQFF
TRBJ2-3 NA NA TRBV10-2 TGCGCCAGCAGAACCGGGACAGATACGCAGTATTTT CASRTGTDTQYF
TRBJ1-1 NA few TRBV19 TGTGCCAGTAGGGAAACGGGGGAAAGAAGCACTGAAGCTTTCTTT CASRETGERSTEAFF
TRBJ2-4 TRBD1 NA TRBV28 TGTGCCAGCAGCCATCCGGGACAGAGGGCCAAAAACATTCAGTACTTC CASSHPGQRAKNIQYF
TRBJ2-1 TRBD1 NA TRBV19 TGTGCCAGTAGTATCTTGGGGACAGGATTTAATGAGCAGTTCTTC CASSILGTGFNEQFF
TRBJ2-1 TRBD2 NA TRBV29-1 TGCAGCGTTACGGGACTAGCGGAAACCTACAATGAGCAGTTCTTC CSVTGLAETYNEQFF
TRBJ2-5 TRBD2 NA TRBV7-7 TGTGCTAGCAGCTTAGGTCTAGCGGGGCCACAAGAGACCCAGTACTTC CASSLGLAGPQETQYF
TRBJ2-1 NA NA TRBV7-2 TGTGCCAGCAGCCTCGGGGGTGAGCAGTTCTTC CASSLGGEQFF
TRBJ1-4 NA NA TRBV18 TGTGCCAGCTCACCACACCCCGGGGCAGGGGCACTTAATGAAAAACTGTTTTTT CASSPHPGAGALNEKLFF
TRBJ1-3 TRBD1 NA TRBV7-2 TGTGCCAGCAGCCCGACTTCCGGGACAGGGACTGGAAACACCATATATTTT CASSPTSGTGTGNTIYF
TRBJ2-1 NA NA TRBV7-9 TGTGCCAGCAGCTTATACTACAACAATGAGCAGTTCTTC CASSLYYNNEQFF
TRBJ2-7 TRBD2 NA TRBV6-1 TGTGCCAGCAGTGCACTAGCGGCGGGGGGTGAGCAGTACTTC CASSALAAGGEQYF
TRBJ1-1 NA NA TRBV19 TGTGCCAGTAGTTCCATCCCGGGCACTGAAGCTTTCTTT CASSSIPGTEAFF
TRBJ2-3 TRBD2 NA TRBV5-3 TGTGCCAGAAGCTTGGTTTATTCCCCTCTCGGGTGGAATAGCGGGAGGGCCCTTGCAGATACGCAGTATTTT CARSLVYSPLGWNSGRALADTQYF
TRBJ2-2 NA NA TRBV7-3 TGTGCCAGCGGGCGGGACGCCGGGGAGCTGTTTTTT CASGRDAGELFF
TRBJ1-5 TRBD1 NA TRBV6-1 TGTGCCAGCAGTGAAGCTGACAGGGGGGATCAGCCCCAGCATTTT CASSEADRGDQPQHF
TRBJ1-2 TRBD1 few TRBV6-1 TGTGCCAGCACCCGTCAGGGACAGGAGTACTATGGCTACACCTTC CASTRQGQEYYGYTF
TRBJ2-7 TRBD2 NA TRBV5-1 TGCGCCAGCAGGCGGGAGATTCTCTACGAGCAGTACTTC CASRREILYEQYF
TRBJ2-3 TRBD2 NA TRBV29-1 TGCAGCGTTACCATAGCGGGAGTGTCAGATACGCAGTATTTT CSVTIAGVSDTQYF
TRBJ1-5 NA NA TRBV29-1 TGCAGCGTTGATTTGTTCGTGGGTCAGCCCCAGCATTTT CSVDLFVGQPQHF
TRBJ2-2 NA NA TRBV6-1 TGTGCCACAAACTGGCTCCTGGATGCCGGGGAGCTGTTTTTT CATNWLLDAGELFF
TRBJ2-1 TRBD2 NA TRBV10-3 TGTGCCATCAGTGAATTAGCGGGGAACTACAATGAGCAGTTCTTC CAISELAGNYNEQFF
TRBJ2-7 TRBD2 NA TRBV7-2 TGTGCCAGCAGCCAACCGGGACTAGCATCCAACGAGCAGTACTTC CASSQPGLASNEQYF
TRBJ2-1 TRBD2 NA TRBV5-1 TGCGCCAGCAGCCCTTTAGCGGGAGTGAAGAATGAGCAGTTCTTC CASSPLAGVKNEQFF
TRBJ1-1 NA NA TRBV9 TGTGCCAGCAACAGGGAGGGAGTGAACACTGAAGCTTTCTTT CASNREGVNTEAFF
TRBJ1-5 NA NA TRBV15 TGTGCCACCAGCAGAGGGGCGGGTTCGGAGCCCCAGCATTTT CATSRGAGSEPQHF
TRBJ1-5 TRBD1 NA TRBV19 TGTGCCAGTAGTGCCCGGGACAGGGGTGGTCATCAGCCCCAGCATTTT CASSARDRGGHQPQHF
TRBJ1-4 NA NA TRBV28 TGTGCCAGCAGTTTCGCAACAACTAATGAAAAACTGTTTTTT CASSFATTNEKLFF
TRBJ2-3 TRBD2 NA TRBV18 TGTGCCAGCTCACAGCGGGAGCGGACAGATACGCAGTATTTT CASSQRERTDTQYF
TRBJ2-3 NA NA TRBV7-8 TGTGCCAGCAGCTTAGTCAGCACAGATACGCAGTATTTT CASSLVSTDTQYF
TRBJ2-3 NA NA TRBV4-3 TGCGCCAGCAGCCTAGGAGGGTCGTCCCCTTCTTACACAGATACGCAGTATTTT CASSLGGSSPSYTDTQYF
TRBJ1-5 TRBD1 NA TRBV19 TGTGCCAGTAGTCCCCTAGACAGGGGGCATAGCAATCAGCCCCAGCATTTT CASSPLDRGHSNQPQHF
TRBJ2-7 TRBD2 NA TRBV29-1 TGCAGCGTTGAACGGGGCGGGAGGCCGGGTGAGCAGTACTTC CSVERGGRPGEQYF
TRBJ1-1 NA NA TRBV2 TGTGCCTTACCCTTGAACACTGAAGCTTTCTTT CALPLNTEAFF
TRBJ2-7 TRBD1 NA TRBV19 TGTGCCAGTAGTTCCAGACAGGGAAGCTCCTACGAGCAGTACTTC CASSSRQGSSYEQYF
TRBJ1-1 NA NA TRBV6-5 TGTGCCAGCAGACTCCGTACAGGGTTCAACACTGAAGCTTTCTTT CASRLRTGFNTEAFF
TRBJ2-3 TRBD1 NA TRBV27 TGTGCCAGCAGTACAAGGACAGGGATTGGCACAGATACGCAGTATTTT CASSTRTGIGTDTQYF